This TCR beta chain was recovered during a study of technical replicates of blood from several donors. Unmatched junction bases numbered 13, after V lost 8 bases and J lost 0 bases. Germline CDR1 is SQVTM and CDR2 is ANQGSEA. The CDR3 has 16 residues. Assay: immunoSEQ multiplex PCR; the TCRdb copy retains only in-frame clones and omits some. Of 85,000 to 100,000 clones in the sample, roughly 95% are singletons; the top ten hold over 0.2%. Sequenced material: T cells isolated from PBMCs. The receptor was derived from a human donor in good health. The chain joins TRBV29-1 to TRBJ1-5; 7 positions agree with TRBD1. CDR3 DNA sequence: TGCAGCCCAAATACCCGGACAGGCATTAGCAATCAGCCCCAGCATTTT. Translation gives CSPNTRTGISNQPQHF.